This entry lists 25 T cell receptor beta chains sequenced from one sample in a study of blood T cell repertoires in COVID-19 (TCRdb year 2020). Library prep was done by the immunoSEQ multiplex PCR assay. TCRdb carries this immuneACCESS record with in-frame sequences only. Its versions omit some clonotypes, under half of them owing to an unresolved V gene in the studies checked, with the rest unexplained. The sample yields around 200,000 clones; less than 90% were counted once. The ten largest clones represent approximately 3.3% of the sample. Sequencing was done on a sample of PBMCs or T cells enriched from blood (not recorded which). These receptors originate from a woman aged 45 to 65 in a cohort exposed to, infected with or recovered from COVID-19 (not recorded which).

The chain carries TRBV6-2 or TRBV6-3 and TRBJ1-5, with D possibly TRBD1 on 5 matching bases. V lost 5 bases and J 9 bases, leaving 11 bases between the germline ends. Germline V gene sequence: CDR1 MNHEY, CDR2 SVGEGT. This CDR3 is built from 12 residues. CDR3 amino acids: CASSKRGRPQHF. The CDR3 DNA sequence: TGTGCCAGCAGTAAAAGGGGTCGGCCCCAGCATTTT.

In nucleotides, the CDR3 is TGTGCCAGCAGCCTACGGCCACCCAGGCAGGGGGCCAACGAGCAGTACTTC. Its translation: CASSLRPPRQGANEQYF. The chain recombines TRBV7-2 with TRBJ2-7; 8 nucleotides align to TRBD1. The germline gives CDR1 SGHTA, CDR2 FQGNSA. Germline trimming cut 5 bases from V and 5 bases from J; bases unmatched to any gene: 17. The CDR3 spans 17 residues.

The chain links TRBV18 to TRBJ1-1; D call uncertain. The CDR3 runs to 15 residues. Germline CDR1 KGHSH, CDR2 LQKENI. The ends were cut back, 6 bases at V and 3 bases at J, with 17 bases in the middle. The CDR3 bases are TGTGCCAGCTCCCCTAGACCGAGAGCAGACACTGAAGCTTTCTTT. Amino acid sequence: CASSPRPRADTEAFF.

This clone was detected a few times. The chain carries TRBV9 and TRBJ1-6; D may be TRBD1 (6 bases). Germline assignment: CDR1 SGDLS and CDR2 YYNGEE. The CDR3 covers 16 residues. The V end was cut by 4 bases, the J end by 7 bases, with 18 bases between. The CDR3: CASSPPGGQGNSPLHF. The CDR3 region has the DNA TGTGCCAGCAGCCCCCCGGGGGGGCAGGGAAATTCACCCCTCCACTTT.

J is TRBJ2-5 and V is TRBV10-1; possible D gene TRBD1, 5 bases. Germline assignment: CDR1 WNHNN and CDR2 SYGVQD (reference sequence). This CDR3 spans 15 amino acids. Trimming removed 7 bases at V and 4 bases at J, with 19 bases between. The CDR3 DNA is TGCGCCAGCACTCGGCGGACACCGAGAAGAGAGACCCAGTACTTC. It yields the protein CASTRRTPRRETQYF.

The J gene is TRBJ1-2, the V gene TRBV10-3; 7 bases are shared with TRBD1. V was pared by 3 bases and J by 5 bases, with 3 bases of the junction left unmatched. Germline lookup yields CDR1 ENHRY and CDR2 SYGVKD. The CDR3 is 13 residues long. CDR3 nucleotide sequence: TGTGCCATCAGTGATTTGACAGGGTATGGCTACACCTTC. Amino acid sequence: CAISDLTGYGYTF.

The chain is built from TRBV9 and TRBJ2-2; 7 nucleotides match TRBD1. This CDR3 is 14 amino acids long. CDR1 and CDR2 from the germline V gene are SGDLS and YYNGEE. V shed 7 bases and J 7 bases; nucleotides not matched to a gene: 10. The CDR3 here is CASQPGQAVGELFF. In nucleotides, the CDR3 is TGTGCCAGCCAGCCAGGACAGGCCGTCGGGGAGCTGTTTTTT.

The chain couples TRBV19 to TRBJ2-7, with 7 positions matching TRBD1. J was trimmed by 2 bases and V by 6 bases; bases with no gene match: 7. Germline CDR1 LNHDA, CDR2 SQIVND (reference sequence). The CDR3 length is 14 residues. Here the CDR3 DNA reads TGTGCCAGTAGCCAGGGGACAGCAACCTACGAGCAGTACTTC. It codes for CASSQGTATYEQYF. Based on the CDR3 plus reference TRBV19 and TRBJ2-7, the full variable domain is DGGITQSPKYLFRKEGQNVTLSCEQNLNHDAMYWYRQDPGQGLRLIYYSQIVNDFQKGDIAEGYSVSREKKESFPLTVTSAQKNPTAFYLCASSQGTATYEQYFGPGTRLTVT.

The V call is TRBV11-2, the J call TRBJ2-1; tentative D call: TRBD1 (7 bases). In germline, CDR1 is SGHAT, CDR2 FQNNGV. The CDR3 totals 14 residues. V gave up 4 bases and J gave up 2 bases, with 9 bases separating them. The CDR3 here is CASSSRGAYNEQFF. For the CDR3, the DNA is TGTGCCAGCAGCTCCAGGGGGGCCTACAATGAGCAGTTCTTC.

The rearrangement links TRBV2 to TRBJ2-6; D is possibly TRBD1 (5 bases). This CDR3 is built from 15 residues. The germline gives CDR1 SNHLY, CDR2 FYNNEI. Deletions cut 7 bases from V and 3 bases from J, with 13 bases between. CDR3 DNA sequence: TGTGCCAGCAATAGACAGTCTGGTGGGGCCAACGTCCTGACTTTC. Residues: CASNRQSGGANVLTF.

V is TRBV27 and J is TRBJ1-2; 8 positions match TRBD1. The germline V gene has CDR1 MNHEY and CDR2 SMNVEV (reference sequence). Trimming at V came to 5 bases and at J to 8 bases, leaving 13 bases not matched to a gene. The CDR3 totals 15 residues. The CDR3 here is CASSLPTGEDRGYTF. The CDR3 nucleotides read TGTGCCAGCAGTCTCCCGACAGGGGAAGATAGGGGCTACACCTTC.

The chain is built from TRBV7-6 and TRBJ1-4, with D possibly matching TRBD1 (5 bases). V gave up 1 base and J gave up 4 bases, with 10 bases separating them. CDR1 and CDR2 (germline): SGHVS, FNYEAQ. The CDR3 has 15 residues. The CDR3 bases are TGTGCCAGCAGCTTAGATGGGGGGTTTAATGAAAAACTGTTTTTT. Translating it yields CASSLDGGFNEKLFF.

This sequence joins TRBV6-6 and TRBJ1-5; no firm D call. The CDR3 totals 13 residues. The V end was cut by 7 bases, the J end by 4 bases, with 11 bases between. From germline, CDR1 is MNHNY and CDR2 SVGAGI (reference sequence). CDR3 bases: TGTGCCAGCAACTTCCTCGCAAATCAGCCCCAGCATTTT. It encodes CASNFLANQPQHF.

The V and J genes are TRBV10-3 and TRBJ1-2; a weak D match, TRBD1 (6 bases). Trimming took 3 bases from V and 3 from J, leaving 17 bases between them. Germline V gene sequence: CDR1 ENHRY, CDR2 SYGVKD. This CDR3 contains 16 residues. Written as DNA, the CDR3 is TGTGCCATCAGTGATATGGGGACAAAGCCCGACTATGGCTACACCTTC. This translates into CAISDMGTKPDYGYTF.

This clone was seen a few times. The gene calls are TRBV11-3 and TRBJ2-2; perhaps TRBD2 as D (6 bases). The CDR3 length is 17 residues. Germline V gives CDR1 SGHNT, CDR2 YENEEA. Trimming shortened V by 3 bases and J by 6 bases, and 20 bases separated the two germline ends. This chain's CDR3 is CASSFVEGSVRPGELFF. The CDR3 DNA sequence: TGTGCCAGCAGCTTCGTGGAGGGTTCAGTTCGGCCCGGGGAGCTGTTTTTT. Full variable domain (rest looked up from reference TRBV11-3 and TRBJ2-2): EAGVVQSPRYKIIEKKQPVAFWCNPISGHNTLYWYLQNLGQGPELLIRYENEEAVDDSQLPKDRFSAERLKGVDSTLKIQPAELGDSAVYLCASSFVEGSVRPGELFFGEGSRLTVL.

The chain couples TRBV23-1 to TRBJ2-5; tentatively, D is TRBD2 (6 bases). TRBV23-1 is given ORF status, its function remaining uncertain. Trimming removed 6 bases from V and 2 bases from J, with 16 bases in between. The CDR3 is made up of 15 amino acids. CDR3: CASRPWLADQETQYF. The CDR3 DNA reads TGCGCCAGCAGGCCGTGGTTAGCGGATCAAGAGACCCAGTACTTC.

The chain is built from TRBV9 and TRBJ2-1; 9 nucleotides match TRBD2. CDR3 length: 16 amino acids. Germline loops: CDR1 SGDLS, CDR2 YYNGEE. The V segment lost 0 bases and the J segment 9 bases; nucleotides outside the gene matches: 10. The CDR3 DNA reads as TGTGCCAGCAGCGTAGCTTTTGGGACTAGCACCCCTGAGCAGTTCTTC. Protein product: CASSVAFGTSTPEQFF.

A note on this clone: Other nucleotide sequences in the sample specify the same CDR3. The rearrangement joins TRBV27 to TRBJ1-5; weak D call: TRBD1 (5 bases). In germline, CDR1 is MNHEY, CDR2 SMNVEV (reference sequence). V shed 4 bases and J shed 6 bases, with 16 bases lying between them. This CDR3 region has 15 residues. The CDR3 protein is CASSSSVTGGQPQHF. The DNA of the CDR3 is TGTGCCAGCAGTTCTTCCGTGACCGGGGGTCAGCCCCAGCATTTT.

This clone was seen a handful of times. V gene TRBV11-2 combines with J gene TRBJ1-4; D is perhaps TRBD1 (6 bases). The CDR3 loop spans 15 amino acids. Germline V gene data show CDR1 as SGHAT and CDR2 as FQNNGV. The germline V and J ends were trimmed by 5 bases and 3 bases, with 13 bases remaining between them. The CDR3 DNA sequence: TGTGCCAGCAGCCCCCGGACAGATTCTAATGAAAAACTGTTTTTT. Translation gives CASSPRTDSNEKLFF.

V and J are TRBV7-2 and TRBJ2-2; 8 bases align to TRBD2. The V gene's germline CDR1 is SGHTA and CDR2 FQGNSA. V was pared by 5 bases and J by 7 bases, with 12 bases of the junction left unmatched. There are 16 residues in the CDR3. In DNA, the CDR3 is TGTGCCAGCAGCCAATACGCGGGGGGCGCAGGCGGGGAGCTGTTTTTT. Protein: CASSQYAGGAGGELFF.

V and J are TRBV5-1 and TRBJ1-1; 7 positions agree with TRBD1. Trimming cost V 2 bases and J 4 bases; bases outside gene matches: 8. There are 15 residues in the CDR3. Per the germline V gene, CDR1 is SGHRS and CDR2 is YFSETQ. For the CDR3, the DNA is TGCGCCAGCAGCTTCAAGACAGGGAGTCTCACTGAAGCTTTCTTT. Translation gives CASSFKTGSLTEAFF.

This clone showed up just a few times. This sequence joins TRBV4-2 and TRBJ2-7; D is perhaps TRBD2 (6 bases). V shed 0 bases and J shed 1 base, with 16 bases lying between them. Germline CDR1 and CDR2: LGHNA and YNFKEQ. The CDR3 has 17 residues. The CDR3 loop is CASSQDPPGGVSYEQYF. CDR3 in DNA: TGTGCCAGCAGCCAAGATCCCCCTGGCGGGGTTTCCTACGAGCAGTACTTC.

The V and J genes are TRBV5-5 and TRBJ2-1; possibly TRBD1 for D (7 bases). The CDR3 runs 15 residues. Germline assignment: CDR1 SGHKS and CDR2 YYEKEE (reference sequence). The V and J ends lost 0 bases and 5 bases respectively, with 12 bases between them. The CDR3 is CASSLDVRGDNEQFF. For the CDR3, the DNA is TGTGCCAGCAGCTTGGATGTCAGGGGGGACAATGAGCAGTTCTTC.

The chain joins TRBV2 to TRBJ1-4; 8 bases map to TRBD1. CDR1 SNHLY and CDR2 FYNNEI come from the germline V gene. The CDR3 has 13 residues. The trim removed 8 bases at V and 6 bases at J, leaving 5 bases unmatched. CDR3 region: CASQGALDEKLFF. Here the CDR3 DNA reads TGTGCCAGCCAGGGGGCGCTGGATGAAAAACTGTTTTTT.

V and J are TRBV24-1 and TRBJ1-5; D remains ambiguous. Germline loops: CDR1 KGHDR, CDR2 SFDVKD. The CDR3 runs to 14 residues. The V gene lost 4 bases and the J gene lost 3 bases, with 9 bases spanning the gap. This CDR3 is CATSEAAFNQPQHF. CDR3 DNA sequence: TGTGCCACCAGTGAGGCGGCGTTCAATCAGCCCCAGCATTTT.